A single sample is the source of the 31 T cell receptor beta chains below, sequenced in a study of cytomegalovirus exposure and HLA in healthy donors. PCR amplification relied on 60 Vbeta primers (plus 13 Jbeta primers). The repertoire was sequenced with immunoSEQ multiplex PCR; TCRdb's copy has only in-frame clones and lacks some. The sample holds 75,000 or so clones; over 50% are singletons and the top ten take roughly 22%. The source material was PBMCs. Receptors originate from a man aged 35 to 55 in good health and CMV-seropositive.

This clone was seen a handful of times. The genes are TRBV19 and TRBJ2-3; 7 nucleotides align to TRBD2. In germline, CDR1 is LNHDA, CDR2 SQIVND (reference sequence). With 6 bases clipped from V and 2 bases from J, the junction kept 14 bases outside the gene matches. This CDR3 region has 17 residues. The CDR3, as DNA: TGTGCCAGTAGGCCGCTAACGGGGGGTTTTATCACAGATACGCAGTATTTT. Its protein is CASRPLTGGFITDTQYF.

The V gene is TRBV4-3, the J gene TRBJ2-2; TRBD1 aligns across 11 bases. V shed 6 bases and J 7 bases; nucleotides not matched to a gene: 10. The CDR3 spans 16 residues. CDR1 is LGHNA and CDR2 is YSLEER in the germline V gene. The CDR3 is CASSLGQGAAFGELFF. In nucleotides, the CDR3 is TGCGCCAGCAGTCTCGGACAGGGGGCGGCGTTCGGGGAGCTGTTTTTT.

The table lists this clone with a few counts. This sequence joins TRBV5-1 and TRBJ2-1; perhaps TRBD1 as D (6 bases). With 2 bases removed from V and 6 bases from J, the gap between germline ends came to 9 bases. CDR1 is SGHRS and CDR2 is YFSETQ in the germline V gene. The CDR3 length is 13 residues. The CDR3 DNA is TGCGCCAGCAGCTTCGCGACAGGCAATGAGCAGTTCTTC. Its protein product is CASSFATGNEQFF.

This rearrangement joins TRBV9 to TRBJ2-2, with a possible D match to TRBD2 (6 bases). The CDR3 has 14 amino acids. V gave up 0 bases and J gave up 6 bases, with 9 bases separating them. Germline CDR1 and CDR2: SGDLS and YYNGEE. The DNA for the CDR3 is TGTGCCAGCAGCGTAGAAGGAGGGTCCGGGGAGCTGTTTTTT. Translation: CASSVEGGSGELFF.

This clone was recorded a few times. V is TRBV10-3 and J is TRBJ1-4; tentatively, D is TRBD1 (6 bases). The CDR3 length is 15 residues. Germline loops: CDR1 ENHRY, CDR2 SYGVKD. V lost 6 bases and J lost 6, with 17 bases in between. Written as DNA, the CDR3 is TGTGCCATCAGAGACCCTGGGACAACGGATGAAAAACTGTTTTTT. It yields the protein CAIRDPGTTDEKLFF.

This clone was counted only a few times. This chain links TRBV5-5 with TRBJ2-7, with 7 bases identical to TRBD1. The CDR3 is 13 residues long. V shed 3 bases and J 1 base; nucleotides not matched to a gene: 1. Germline assignment: CDR1 SGHKS and CDR2 YYEKEE (reference sequence). The CDR3: CASSWDSSYEQYF. Here the CDR3 DNA reads TGTGCCAGCAGCTGGGACAGTTCCTACGAGCAGTACTTC.

This clone was observed a few times. The chain combines TRBV2 with TRBJ2-5; 7 bases map to TRBD1. Germline trimming cut 4 bases from V and 10 bases from J; bases unmatched to any gene: 6. Germline V gene sequence: CDR1 SNHLY, CDR2 FYNNEI. CDR3 length: 12 residues. CDR3 region: CASSAYRGDQYF. CDR3 in DNA: TGTGCCAGCAGTGCCTACAGGGGAGACCAGTACTTC.

This clone was picked up a small number of times. The chain combines TRBV11-3 with TRBJ2-3, with D maybe TRBD1 (6 bases). The CDR3 is made up of 19 amino acids. Trimming pared 5 bases from V and 2 bases from J, leaving 26 bases between. Per the germline V gene, CDR1 is SGHNT and CDR2 is YENEEA. The CDR3 is CASSPGGWGPVSATDTQYF. The CDR3 DNA is TGTGCCAGCAGCCCGGGCGGGTGGGGGCCCGTATCTGCCACAGATACGCAGTATTTT.

The chain links TRBV6-1 to TRBJ2-3; 12 positions agree with TRBD2. The germline CDR1 and CDR2 sequences are MNHNS and SASEGT. This CDR3 spans 15 amino acids. The trim removed 4 bases at V and 1 base at J, leaving 0 bases unmatched. In DNA, the CDR3 is TGTGCCAGCAGTGGACTAGCGGGGGGCACAGATACGCAGTATTTT. Protein: CASSGLAGGTDTQYF.

The chain combines TRBV7-9 with TRBJ1-4; 8 nucleotides line up with TRBD1. V shed 5 bases, J shed 7 bases, and the junction held 6 bases outside the gene matches. The CDR3 extends over 14 amino acids. CDR1 and CDR2 (germline): SEHNR, FQNEAQ (reference sequence). The CDR3 here is CASSPQGAREKLFF. CDR3 in DNA: TGTGCCAGCAGCCCCCAGGGGGCACGTGAAAAACTGTTTTTT.

This sequence joins TRBV5-5 and TRBJ2-7, with 8 bases lining up with TRBD2. Per germline, CDR1 SGHKS and CDR2 YYEKEE (reference sequence). Trimming took 5 bases from V and 0 from J; bases not matched to a gene: 13. The CDR3 consists of 17 residues. This chain's CDR3 is CASSPKRAGVVSYEQYF. DNA for the CDR3: TGTGCCAGCAGTCCTAAAAGAGCGGGGGTCGTCTCCTACGAGCAGTACTTC.

V usage is TRBV7-2 and J usage is TRBJ2-3; a weak D match, TRBD1 (6 bases). Germline-derived CDR1 and CDR2 are SGHTA and FQGNSA. V dropped 5 bases and J dropped 6 bases, with 9 bases sitting between them. CDR3 length: 12 residues. The CDR3 DNA is TGTGCCAGCAGCCCAGGGGTTGATACGCAGTATTTT. As protein: CASSPGVDTQYF.

In its sample, this clone was seen once. The rearrangement links TRBV6-5 to TRBJ2-1; D possibly corresponds to TRBD2 (7 bases). Germline CDR1 MNHEY, CDR2 SVGAGI. The V and J ends lost 0 bases and 7 bases respectively, with 16 bases between them. The CDR3 loop spans 16 amino acids. In DNA, the CDR3 is TGTGCCAGCAGTTACTCTTCCGGGGGGCCTTTGAATGAGCAGTTCTTC. Its translation is CASSYSSGGPLNEQFF.

The chain combines TRBV6-6 with TRBJ2-7, with unresolved D. V was shortened by 2 bases and J by 2 bases, with 10 bases between the two germline ends. The CDR3 sequence is 14 residues long. Germline CDR1 and CDR2: MNHNY and SVGAGI (reference sequence). The CDR3 bases are TGTGCCAGCAGTTACATCCAGGTTACCTACGAGCAGTACTTC. It specifies CASSYIQVTYEQYF.

The chain couples TRBV7-2 to TRBJ1-2; D may be TRBD1 (6 bases). Germline V gene lookup returns CDR1 SGHTA and CDR2 FQGNSA. The length of the CDR3 is 15 residues. The germline V and J ends were trimmed by 5 bases and 3 bases, with 16 bases remaining between them. The CDR3 loop is CASSVRQAWDYGYTF. The CDR3 region has the DNA TGTGCCAGCAGCGTTCGACAGGCTTGGGACTATGGCTACACCTTC.

V gene TRBV7-9 combines with J gene TRBJ1-1; D unresolved. This CDR3 spans 12 amino acids. V was pared by 3 bases and J by 3 bases, with 5 bases between. Germline V lookup: CDR1 SEHNR, CDR2 FQNEAQ (reference sequence). DNA for the CDR3: TGTGCCAGCAGCTTGCGGGACACTGAAGCTTTCTTT. As protein: CASSLRDTEAFF.

This clone has a handful of counts. The V call is TRBV2, the J call TRBJ1-4, with D hard to call. Germline V gene data show CDR1 as SNHLY and CDR2 as FYNNEI. Trimming removed 4 bases at V and 3 bases at J, with 9 bases between. The CDR3 length is 14 residues. In DNA form, the CDR3 reads TGTGCCAGCAGTGGAGGGTACCCTAATGAAAAACTGTTTTTT. Translating it yields CASSGGYPNEKLFF.

This clone was observed a handful of times. The chain recombines TRBV9 with TRBJ2-3; D remains unclear. Germline V CDR1 and CDR2: SGDLS, YYNGEE. The V end was cut by 0 bases, the J end by 5 bases, with 10 bases between. CDR3 length: 14 residues. The CDR3 bases are TGTGCCAGCAGCGTAGCCCAGAGAGGAGATACGCAGTATTTT. Encoded protein: CASSVAQRGDTQYF.

DNA of the CDR3: TGTGCCAGCAGTGCCCACAGGGGCGCGAATGAAAAACTGTTTTTT. Amino acid sequence: CASSAHRGANEKLFF. The chain is built from TRBV2 and TRBJ1-4, with 7 bases aligning to TRBD1. Germline-derived CDR1 and CDR2 are SNHLY and FYNNEI. This CDR3 contains 15 residues. Trimming removed 4 bases from V and 5 bases from J; junction bases left unmatched: 7.

This chain joins TRBV13 and TRBJ2-2, with 9 bases that match TRBD1. The V segment lost 4 bases and the J segment 5 bases; nucleotides outside the gene matches: 11. The CDR3 loop spans 17 amino acids. Germline CDR1 reads PRHDT; CDR2 reads FYEKMQ (reference sequence). CDR3 region: CASSSYYRDRETGELFF. CDR3 DNA sequence: TGTGCCAGCAGCTCATATTATCGGGACAGGGAAACCGGGGAGCTGTTTTTT.

This clone was seen just once. The J gene is TRBJ1-6, the V gene TRBV2; 10 bases match TRBD1. Germline values: CDR1 SNHLY, CDR2 FYNNEI. The CDR3 spans 14 residues. V trimming: 5 bases; J trimming: 9 bases; junction bases outside the gene matches: 4. In DNA form, the CDR3 reads TGTGCCAGCAGTCCCCGGGACAGGGGTTCACCCCTCCACTTT. Its protein product is CASSPRDRGSPLHF. Drawing the rest from reference TRBV2 and TRBJ1-6, the complete variable domain is EPEVTQTPSHQVTQMGQEVILRCVPISNHLYFYWYRQILGQKVEFLVSFYNNEISEKSEIFDDQFSVERPDGSNFTLKIRSTKLEDSAMYFCASSPRDRGSPLHFGNGTRLTVT.

The chain recombines TRBV4-1 with TRBJ2-7, with D possibly being TRBD2 (5 bases). The CDR3 is 16 residues long. Looked up from germline, CDR1 is MGHRA and CDR2 is YSYEKL. Trimming removed 3 bases at V and 1 base at J, with 16 bases between. CDR3 region: CASSQFVGLRSYEQYF. CDR3 DNA: TGCGCCAGCAGCCAGTTCGTAGGACTGAGATCCTACGAGCAGTACTTC.

This clone was counted only a few times. V gene TRBV14 combines with J gene TRBJ2-5; D perhaps matches TRBD1 (5 bases). Per germline, CDR1 SGHDN and CDR2 FVKESK. The CDR3 is 17 amino acids. Trimming stripped 3 bases from V and 4 bases from J, with 21 bases between. CDR3 in DNA: TGTGCCAGCAGCCAGGGAAAGAAGACAGCATTTCTAGAGACCCAGTACTTC. Protein: CASSQGKKTAFLETQYF.

The V and J genes are TRBV30 and TRBJ2-1; tentatively, D is TRBD2 (6 bases). V lost 5 bases, J lost 8 bases, and 10 bases lay in between. CDR1 and CDR2 from the germline V gene are GTSNPN and SVGIG (reference sequence). This CDR3 is 11 amino acids long. The CDR3 here is CAWGERDEQFF. The CDR3 DNA follows: TGTGCCTGGGGGGAGCGGGATGAGCAGTTCTTC.

This clone occurred once. The chain links TRBV5-4 to TRBJ1-2, with 10 bases fitting TRBD1. With V trimmed by 4 bases and J by 4 bases, 19 bases remained unmatched. This CDR3 comprises 19 residues. Germline lookup yields CDR1 SGHNT and CDR2 YYREEE (reference sequence). The DNA for the CDR3 is TGTGCCAGCAGCAACGACTACGGGACAGGGGAGTCCCGGAGCTATGGCTACACCTTC. It encodes CASSNDYGTGESRSYGYTF.

The chain is built from TRBV5-4 and TRBJ1-1, with 7 bases identical to TRBD1. With 4 bases clipped from V and 10 bases from J, the junction kept 13 bases outside the gene matches. Looked up from germline, CDR1 is SGHNT and CDR2 is YYREEE (reference sequence). The CDR3 has 14 residues. The CDR3 sequence: CASSLQTGPQGAFF. The CDR3 bases are TGTGCCAGCAGCCTACAGACAGGGCCCCAAGGAGCTTTCTTT. Full variable domain (remainder filled in from reference TRBV5-4 and TRBJ1-1): ETGVTQSPTHLIKTRGQQVTLRCSSQSGHNTVSWYQQALGQGPQFIFQYYREEENGRGNFPPRFSGLQFPNYSSELNVNALELDDSALYLCASSLQTGPQGAFFGQGTRLTVV.

This clone occurred a few times. V gene TRBV5-1 combines with J gene TRBJ2-1; 8 bases fit TRBD1. The CDR3 contains 18 residues. The V gene's germline CDR1 is SGHRS and CDR2 YFSETQ. The J segment lost 2 bases and the V segment lost 0 bases, leaving 10 bases of the junction unmatched. Written as DNA, the CDR3 is TGCGCCAGCAGCTTGGTGGCAGGGGGCGCAGGGGCCTACAATGAGCAGTTCTTC. Protein product: CASSLVAGGAGAYNEQFF.

The rearrangement links TRBV18 to TRBJ2-1; 7 bases agree with TRBD1. Looked up from germline, CDR1 is KGHSH and CDR2 is LQKENI. The CDR3 contains 15 residues. With 4 bases clipped from V and 12 bases from J, the junction kept 15 bases outside the gene matches. The CDR3 here is CASSLGTAEKGVQFF. CDR3 nucleotide sequence: TGTGCCAGCTCACTGGGGACAGCCGAAAAAGGCGTGCAGTTCTTC.

The chain joins TRBV5-1 to TRBJ2-3; no definite D call. Germline CDR1 is SGHRS and CDR2 is YFSETQ. V lost 4 bases and J lost 0, with 3 bases in between. There are 12 residues in the CDR3. The CDR3 sequence is CASSLSTDTQYF. In DNA form, the CDR3 reads TGCGCCAGCAGCCTTAGCACAGATACGCAGTATTTT.

The rearrangement uses TRBV6-5 and TRBJ1-2, with 7 bases fitting TRBD1. Germline V gene lookup returns CDR1 MNHEY and CDR2 SVGAGI. The CDR3 runs to 14 residues. V shed 0 bases, J shed 7 bases, and the junction held 5 bases outside the gene matches. The CDR3 nucleotides read TGTGCCAGCAGTTACTCGGGGCAGGGGGGTGGCTACACCTTC. Translated: CASSYSGQGGGYTF.

The rearrangement uses TRBV2 and TRBJ1-1; tentatively, D is TRBD1 (6 bases). From germline, CDR1 is SNHLY and CDR2 FYNNEI. Trimming stripped 9 bases from V and 4 bases from J, with 12 bases between. The CDR3 loop spans 12 amino acids. The CDR3 loop is CASPRGGTEAFF. The CDR3 coding sequence is TGTGCCAGTCCCAGAGGGGGCACTGAAGCTTTCTTT.